The 5 T cell receptor beta chains below all came from one sample that was sequenced in a study of cytomegalovirus exposure and HLA in healthy donors. 13 Jbeta primers and 60 Vbeta primers were used for the PCR. Clones were sequenced by immunoSEQ multiplex PCR, and TCRdb holds only the in-frame ones, with some missing. The data show 90,000 to 95,000 clones, roughly four fifths seen once. The source material was PBMCs. Receptors originate from a man aged 25 to 45 in good health and CMV-seronegative.

CDR3 nucleotide sequence: TGTGCCAGTAGTATTACAGGTTTGAACACTGAAGCTTTCTTT. This sequence encodes CASSITGLNTEAFF. The V call is TRBV19, the J call TRBJ1-1; D is perhaps TRBD1 (5 bases). V dropped 3 bases and J dropped 0 bases, with 8 bases sitting between them. CDR3 length equals 14 residues. Germline assignment: CDR1 LNHDA and CDR2 SQIVND (reference sequence).

The V call is TRBV25-1, the J call TRBJ2-5; 8 nucleotides align to TRBD1. Trimming cost V 4 bases and J 1 base; bases outside gene matches: 2. CDR1 is MGHDK and CDR2 is SYGVNS in the germline V gene. This CDR3 contains 14 residues. The CDR3, as DNA: TGTGCCAGCAGTGGACAGGGGACCCAAGAGACCCAGTACTTC. Encoded protein: CASSGQGTQETQYF.

CDR3 protein: CASSQARESYNEQFF. The DNA for the CDR3 is TGCGCCAGCAGCCAAGCTCGGGAGAGCTACAATGAGCAGTTCTTC. The V gene is TRBV4-1, the J gene TRBJ2-1, with D possibly being TRBD2 (6 bases). The CDR3 totals 15 residues. Germline CDR1 is MGHRA and CDR2 is YSYEKL. The germline V and J ends were trimmed by 1 base and 3 bases, with 10 bases remaining between them.

V is TRBV7-2 and J is TRBJ1-4; 10 bases align to TRBD1. The CDR3 runs 16 residues. The germline CDR1 and CDR2 sequences are SGHTA and FQGNSA. V was pared by 5 bases and J by 5 bases, with 8 bases of the junction left unmatched. CDR3 amino acids: CASSQRTGGGNEKLFF. The CDR3 region has the DNA TGTGCCAGCAGCCAGAGGACAGGGGGGGGGAATGAAAAACTGTTTTTT.

The V and J genes are TRBV27 and TRBJ2-1, with TRBD1 matching 9 bases. The CDR3 is 12 residues long. Germline trimming cut 7 bases from V and 10 bases from J; bases unmatched to any gene: 5. Germline values: CDR1 MNHEY, CDR2 SMNVEV (reference sequence). The DNA for the CDR3 is TGTGCCAGCAACTACAGGGGGCGAGAGCAGTTCTTC. It translates to CASNYRGREQFF.